The 19 T cell receptor beta chains given below trace back to one sample, sequenced in a study of blood T cell repertoires in COVID-19. Profiling relied on immunoSEQ multiplex PCR, and the TCRdb table lists in-frame clones only, not all of them. This sample has fewer than 150,000 clones, with more than 80% found just once. Sequencing used peripheral blood. The receptors were sampled from a human donor in a cohort sampled during active COVID-19.

The chain uses TRBV2 and TRBJ2-3; 11 bases agree with TRBD2. Germline trimming cut 6 bases from V and 4 bases from J; bases unmatched to any gene: 9. CDR1 is SNHLY and CDR2 is FYNNEI in the germline V gene. The CDR3 loop spans 16 amino acids. CDR3 amino acids: CASSQRLAGSADTQYF. CDR3 nucleotides: TGTGCCAGCAGCCAAAGACTAGCGGGGTCCGCAGATACGCAGTATTTT.

CDR3 coding DNA: TGTGCCAGCAGCGTAGATCCTAGCGGGAGCCCTAGGAATGAGCAGTTCTTC. Its translation: CASSVDPSGSPRNEQFF. This chain uses TRBV9 with TRBJ2-1; TRBD2 matches at 10 bases. CDR1 and CDR2 from the germline V gene are SGDLS and YYNGEE. This CDR3 comprises 17 residues. V shed 0 bases and J 7 bases; nucleotides not matched to a gene: 10.

The J gene is TRBJ1-3, the V gene TRBV20-1, with a possible D match to TRBD1 (6 bases). This CDR3 spans 12 amino acids. The germline V and J ends were trimmed by 5 bases and 4 bases, with 9 bases remaining between them. Germline V gene lookup returns CDR1 DFQATT and CDR2 SNEGSKA (reference sequence). DNA of the CDR3: TGCAGTGCTCGTGACAGGGGAAACACCATATATTTT. Encoded protein: CSARDRGNTIYF.

The V gene is TRBV11-2, the J gene TRBJ2-3, with D perhaps TRBD1 (6 bases). This CDR3 spans 16 amino acids. Trimming cost V 1 base and J 0 bases, with 11 bases left between them. The V gene's germline CDR1 is SGHAT and CDR2 FQNNGV. This chain's CDR3 is CASSLVGGTSTDTQYF. CDR3 DNA: TGTGCCAGCAGCTTAGTAGGGGGAACTAGCACAGATACGCAGTATTTT.

This clone has a handful of counts. The gene calls are TRBV5-6 and TRBJ1-2, with D tentatively TRBD1 (5 bases). This CDR3 contains 12 residues. CDR1 SGHDT and CDR2 YYEEEE come from the germline V gene. Trimming cost V 2 bases and J 5 bases, with 7 bases left between them. The CDR3 region is CASSLRGYGYTF. As DNA, the CDR3 is TGTGCCAGCAGCTTACGGGGGTATGGCTACACCTTC.

This clone was found once. V usage is TRBV3-1 (or the pseudogene TRBV3-2) and J usage is TRBJ1-5; 7 bases fit TRBD1. J was trimmed by 10 bases and V by 1 base; bases with no gene match: 13. The CDR3 consists of 16 residues. CDR1 LGHDT and CDR2 YNNKEL come from the germline V gene (reference sequence). CDR3: CASSQGSGQGVYPQHF. The DNA of the CDR3 is TGTGCCAGCAGCCAAGGATCGGGCCAGGGGGTATATCCCCAGCATTTT.

This chain uses TRBV20-1 with TRBJ2-1, with 11 positions matching TRBD2. There are 14 residues in the CDR3. In germline, CDR1 is DFQATT, CDR2 SNEGSKA (reference sequence). The V segment lost 3 bases and the J segment 8 bases; nucleotides outside the gene matches: 6. The CDR3, as DNA: TGCAGTGCTAGTGCTAGCGGGGGGCAGTATGAGCAGTTCTTC. Protein sequence: CSASASGGQYEQFF.

This rearrangement joins TRBV7-9 to TRBJ2-1, with TRBD2 matching 9 bases. The CDR3 totals 17 residues. The ends lost 1 base at V and 0 bases at J; junction bases unmatched: 4. Germline CDR1 is SEHNR and CDR2 is FQNEAQ (reference sequence). The CDR3 nucleotides are TGTGCCAGCAGCTTAGTGTCTAGCGGGGTCTCCTACAATGAGCAGTTCTTC. Translating gives CASSLVSSGVSYNEQFF.

The chain joins TRBV5-4 to TRBJ1-4; 11 nucleotides agree with TRBD1. The V and J ends lost 4 bases and 5 bases, in that order; junction bases with no gene match: 4. Germline values: CDR1 SGHNT, CDR2 YYREEE (reference sequence). The CDR3 contains 15 residues. The CDR3 region is CASSLGTGGNEKLFF. In nucleotides, the CDR3 is TGTGCCAGCAGCCTAGGGACAGGGGGGAATGAAAAACTGTTTTTT.

J is TRBJ2-7 and V is TRBV9; TRBD2 matches at 9 bases. V was pared by 3 bases and J by 5 bases, with 15 bases of the junction left unmatched. The CDR3 extends over 17 amino acids. The germline V gene has CDR1 SGDLS and CDR2 YYNGEE. In nucleotides, the CDR3 is TGTGCCAGCAGCGGGTTCCTTGGAGGCGGGGGGGCCGACGAGCAGTACTTC. Protein sequence: CASSGFLGGGGADEQYF.

Remarks on this clone: A junction end diverges from the germline sequence, so it may reflect a read error. The J gene is TRBJ2-1, the V gene TRBV2; 9 bases fit TRBD2. CDR1 SNHLY and CDR2 FYNNEI come from the germline V gene. The CDR3 has 16 amino acids. CDR3 protein: CASSEGTSRDDNEQFF. The CDR3 nucleotides read TGTGCCAGCAGCGAAGGGACTAGCCGAGACGACAATGAGCAGTTCTTC.

The chain has TRBV7-6 and TRBJ2-3; TRBD2 matches 8 bases. Germline values: CDR1 SGHVS, CDR2 FNYEAQ. V was clipped by 0 bases and J by 2 bases; unmatched bases: 7. The CDR3 spans 17 residues. The CDR3 DNA reads as TGTGCCAGCAGCTTAGCGCGGCGGGGGGACCACACAGATACGCAGTATTTT. Protein: CASSLARRGDHTDTQYF.

This clone was counted a few times. The chain joins TRBV10-3 to TRBJ2-1; 9 nucleotides match TRBD1. Losses at the gene ends were 5 bases for V and 9 bases for J; bases not matched to a gene: 11. The CDR3 runs to 15 residues. The germline CDR1 and CDR2 sequences are ENHRY and SYGVKD. The CDR3 coding sequence is TGTGCCATCAGTAACGCCGGGACAGGGATCGGTGAGCAGTTCTTC. This encodes CAISNAGTGIGEQFF.

The genes are TRBV27 and TRBJ2-5, with 7 bases matching TRBD1. Trimming removed 3 bases from V and 5 bases from J; junction bases left unmatched: 15. The CDR3 sequence is 17 residues long. Germline-derived CDR1 and CDR2 are MNHEY and SMNVEV (reference sequence). CDR3 DNA: TGTGCCAGCAGTTTTCGAGTGCTACCTGACAGGGTCGAGACCCAGTACTTC. The encoded protein is CASSFRVLPDRVETQYF.

The chain recombines TRBV5-1 with TRBJ1-2; 8 nucleotides match TRBD1. The CDR3 consists of 13 residues. Unmatched junction bases numbered 3, after V lost 5 bases and J lost 3 bases. Germline V gene sequence: CDR1 SGHRS, CDR2 YFSETQ. CDR3 sequence (DNA): TGCGCCAGCAGGGAGGACAGGGACTATGGCTACACCTTC. It codes for CASREDRDYGYTF.

The chain recombines TRBV5-4 with TRBJ2-4; the D is unclear. The germline gives CDR1 SGHNT, CDR2 YYREEE (reference sequence). V lost 0 bases, J lost 6 bases, and 4 bases lay in between. CDR3 length equals 12 residues. The CDR3 DNA reads TGTGCCAGCAGCTTGGAGAGAAACATTCAGTACTTC. It is translated as CASSLERNIQYF. The variable domain in full, with the rest retrieved from reference TRBV5-4 and TRBJ2-4, is ETGVTQSPTHLIKTRGQQVTLRCSSQSGHNTVSWYQQALGQGPQFIFQYYREEENGRGNFPPRFSGLQFPNYSSELNVNALELDDSALYLCASSLERNIQYFGAGTRLSVL.

V is TRBV14 and J is TRBJ2-7; D might be TRBD2 (6 bases). V was clipped by 6 bases and J by 4 bases, with 13 bases between them. CDR3 length equals 13 residues. In germline, CDR1 is SGHDN, CDR2 FVKESK. CDR3 sequence (DNA): TGTGCCAGCAGTCCTCGGGGGTCTTACGAGCAGTACGTC. It codes for CASSPRGSYEQYV.

V and J are TRBV18 and TRBJ1-2; 10 bases line up with TRBD1. V was clipped by 6 bases and J by 3 bases; unmatched bases: 7. This CDR3 has 15 residues. CDR1 is KGHSH, CDR2 LQKENI, per germline. This CDR3 reads CASSPDRGLYYGYTF. In DNA form, the CDR3 reads TGTGCCAGCTCCCCGGACAGGGGGTTATACTATGGCTACACCTTC. The full variable domain, its missing parts supplied by reference TRBV18 and TRBJ1-2, is NAGVMQNPRHLVRRRGQEARLRCSPMKGHSHVYWYRQLPEEGLKFMVYLQKENIIDESGMPKERFSAEFPKEGPSILRIQQVVRGDSAAYFCASSPDRGLYYGYTFGSGTRLTVV.

This chain connects TRBV28 to TRBJ1-5; possible D gene TRBD1, 5 bases. The V end was cut by 7 bases, the J end by 7 bases, with 20 bases between. CDR3 size: 15 residues. CDR1 is MDHEN, CDR2 SYDVKM, per germline. The CDR3 bases are TGTGCCAGCATCACCGGGGGACCCCGGAGCCAGCCCCAGCATTTT. This encodes CASITGGPRSQPQHF.